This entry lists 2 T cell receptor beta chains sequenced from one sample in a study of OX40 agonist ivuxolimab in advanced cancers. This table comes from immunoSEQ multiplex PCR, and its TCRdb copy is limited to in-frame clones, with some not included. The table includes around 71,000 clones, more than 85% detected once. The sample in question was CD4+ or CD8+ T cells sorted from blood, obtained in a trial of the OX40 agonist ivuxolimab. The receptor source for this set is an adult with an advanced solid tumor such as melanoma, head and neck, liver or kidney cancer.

The CDR3 is CASSNRGGREETQYF. In nucleotides, the CDR3 is TGTGCCAGTAGTAATAGGGGTGGTCGGGAGGAGACCCAGTACTTC. The genes are TRBV19 and TRBJ2-5, with TRBD2 as a possible D gene (6 bases). CDR1 is LNHDA and CDR2 is SQIVND in the germline V gene (reference sequence). The V and J ends lost 4 bases and 5 bases respectively, with 17 bases between them. The CDR3 extends over 15 amino acids.

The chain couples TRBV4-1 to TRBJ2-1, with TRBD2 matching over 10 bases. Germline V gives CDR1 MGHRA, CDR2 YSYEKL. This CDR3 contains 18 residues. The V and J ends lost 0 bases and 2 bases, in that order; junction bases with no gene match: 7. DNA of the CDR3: TGCGCCAGCAGCCAAGAACCTAGCGGGAGTCGAGCCTACAATGAGCAGTTCTTC. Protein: CASSQEPSGSRAYNEQFF.